These T cell receptor beta chains were read from a single sample in a study of CD8 T cells in Susac syndrome. Via MiXCR, TCRdb re-called the immunoSEQ multiplex PCR reads, giving one row per CDR3 protein. The sample lists 240,000 or so distinct CDR3 sequences, almost 97% occurring once. Sequenced input: CD4+ T cells from PBMCs. The origin of the receptors is a human donor with Susac syndrome. The CDR3 runs from the conserved cysteine through the conserved F or W. Each record gives: J gene, CDR3 length, V gene, CDR3 protein.

TRBJ1-2 15 TRBV6-5 CASSYATGSYSGYTF
TRBJ1-1 15 TRBV4-2 CASSRKGGGSTEAFF
TRBJ2-1 17 TRBV4-1 CASSQDGLDEGYNEQFF
TRBJ2-1 17 TRBV13 CASSLDNSGLSYNEQFF
TRBJ2-2 14 TRBV5-1 CASGIQDFTGELFF
TRBJ2-5 13 TRBV7-9 CASSFKGAETQYF
TRBJ2-1 15 TRBV12-3/TRBV12-4 CASSLGGSSYNEQFF
TRBJ2-1 14 TRBV3-1 CASSPGQGSNEQFF
TRBJ2-5 14 TRBV27 CASSLQSVPGTQYF
TRBJ1-1 13 TRBV12-3/TRBV12-4 CASSTGANTEAFF
TRBJ2-1 14 TRBV5-1 CASSPGTGDLEQFF
TRBJ1-1 11 TRBV12-3/TRBV12-4 CASSFRIEAFF
TRBJ2-1 13 TRBV11-3 CASSRSGINEQFF
TRBJ2-5 16 TRBV7-9 CASSLEGLAGVETQYF
TRBJ1-1 12 TRBV29-1 CSVKQGNTEAFF
TRBJ1-1 12 TRBV3-1 CASSYNRDKAFF
TRBJ1-2 14 TRBV19 CASTRASTNYGYTF